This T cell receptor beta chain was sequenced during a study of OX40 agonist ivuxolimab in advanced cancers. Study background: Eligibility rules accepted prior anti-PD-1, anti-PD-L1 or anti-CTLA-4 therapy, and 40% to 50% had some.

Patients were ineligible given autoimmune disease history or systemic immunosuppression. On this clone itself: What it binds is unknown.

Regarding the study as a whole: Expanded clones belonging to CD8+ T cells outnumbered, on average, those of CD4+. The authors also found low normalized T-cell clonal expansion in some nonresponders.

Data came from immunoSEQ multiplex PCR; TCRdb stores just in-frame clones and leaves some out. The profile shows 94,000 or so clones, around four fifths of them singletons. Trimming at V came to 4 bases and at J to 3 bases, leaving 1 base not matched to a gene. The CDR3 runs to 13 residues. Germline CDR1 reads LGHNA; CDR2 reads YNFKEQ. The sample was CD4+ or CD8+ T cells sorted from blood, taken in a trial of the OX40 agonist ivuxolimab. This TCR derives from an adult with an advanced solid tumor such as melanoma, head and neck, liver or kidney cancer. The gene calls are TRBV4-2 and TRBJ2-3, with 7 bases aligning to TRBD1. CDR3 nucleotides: TGTGCCAGCAGCCCGGACAGGACAGATACGCAGTATTTT. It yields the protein CASSPDRTDTQYF.